This T cell receptor (beta chain) was retrieved from a study of cytomegalovirus exposure and HLA in healthy donors (dated by TCRdb to the late 2010s). In the study overall: According to an earlier analysis of a few hundred of the donors, about 179 million T cells yielded over 100 million unique TCR beta sequences and roughly 280 Gb of sequence data. About 280 gigabases of sequencing data and approximately 92 million unique TCR sequences made up an early release that covered under 750 HLA-typed donors. Of the approximately 400 genotyped donors, more than 75% were placed in the genetic ancestry cluster associated with self-reported Caucasian donors. The aim of the study was to test whether cataloging public T cell receptors could identify signatures of past pathogen exposure. The T cell repertoires of around 670 subjects were profiled by immunosequencing and related to cytomegalovirus serostatus. Besides the first cohort of around 700 subjects, a separate validation cohort made up of over 100 different subjects was used. To predict cytomegalovirus infection status, the study brought together high-throughput TCR immunosequencing, statistical association of individual TCRs with disease status, and machine learning. To study patterns of TCR occurrence, a later analysis re-analyzed previously published TCR beta repertoires from 650 to 750 donors and added high-resolution HLA genotyping. Rather than using new phenotypic data, the later analysis identified candidate immune exposures from TCR beta sequences and from how often those sequences occurred across donors. To decide whether each TCR beta V gene segment behaved as functional or pseudogenic, an earlier analysis of approximately 590 of the donors relied on high-throughput TCR beta sequencing. Donor age, sex, ethnicity and CMV serostatus were collected together with the repertoire data. A later genetic analysis took genome-wide SNP genotypes for 398 of the 666 donors and used that subset as a discovery cohort. All discovery cohort repertoires had been generated on a single sequencing platform. HLA typing covered class I and class II loci at four-digit resolution. The number of typed donors differed by locus: roughly 620-640 for A, B, C, DRB1 and DQB1; 522 for DQA1; roughly 600 for DPA1; and some 430 for DPB1. Four to six DR-DQ haplotypes were handled as single units for association and clustering, since linkage in the cohort was strong. Among over 350 genotyped donors of the cohort, an average of approximately 240,000 unique TCR beta nucleotide sequences were sequenced per donor, roughly 18% of them non-productive. Overall study results and their limits: Specific HLA alleles were associated with 15,000 to 20,000 TCR beta sequences at a false discovery rate of 0.05 in a later analysis. When HLA alleles, especially DR and DQ, strongly co-occurred, attributing TCR associations to individual alleles was difficult. V-gene and J-gene trimming of TCR beta chains was associated with a missense DCLRE1C variant in a later genetic analysis, and the association was replicated in an independent cohort. According to a later analysis, most CMV-associated TCR beta chains appeared to be HLA-restricted, and the HLA associations seemed to be driven largely by CMV exposure. For the cohort, immune exposure information was limited to CMV serostatus. A later analysis found that TCR association rates varied across HLA loci, with DRB1 alleles showing the most associated TCRs and HLA-C alleles the fewest. Linkage disequilibrium might explain the correlated functional status among segregating V segments, but an unknown experimental factor could not be excluded. A group of highly shared sequence variants was considered likely to be a technical artifact of the sequencing pipeline. Broadly in line with IMGT annotations, most TCR beta V segments showed up in productive rearrangements about 90% or about 30% of the time in an earlier analysis of a few hundred of the donors. According to a later genetic analysis, donors in an Asian-associated ancestry cluster had fewer N-insertions in productive TCRs than the approximately 610-donor mean. A few of the identified cytomegalovirus-associated TCR beta chains were confirmed in vitro to be specific for cytomegalovirus antigens. Cytomegalovirus status was reported to be diagnosed by the classifier with high specificity and sensitivity in both the original and validation cohorts. Most TCR sequences were observed very rarely across donors, whereas some public TCRs were present in many individuals. Over 15 rarely observed V segments, including chromosome 9 orphons, were excluded from the earlier analysis of a few hundred of the donors because counts were too low. A later analysis reported that several top co-occurrence clusters appeared linked to parvovirus B19, influenza, CMV and Epstein-Barr virus. Sequencing depth was assumed to be roughly uniform across donors in the presence/absence analyses, though that assumption may not hold. The 87-base-pair reads could not distinguish some IMGT-functional V segments, including TRBV6-2 and TRBV6-3, so those segments were excluded. A further reported finding was that TCR beta sequences accurately predicted the HLA-A and HLA-B alleles for most subjects in the first cohort. In a later analysis, HLA-associated TCR beta chains were found to be more clonally expanded and to have lower generation probabilities than equally common non-associated chains. The cohort was sequenced for TCR beta chains only, and without alpha or paired-chain data the features that could be detected were limited. The study gave a list of 150 to 200 TCR beta chains associated with cytomegalovirus. It was suggested by the authors that the approach could potentially be generalized to other disease states and immunological phenotypes. HLA typing was unavailable for some donors at each locus, so association tests used only the typed subset.

The cohort comprised 550 to 700 healthy bone marrow donors. All cohort members were sampled while nominally healthy, although unrecorded immune exposures were likely present. The donor was CMV seropositive and was included in the group of 250 to 300 seropositive cohort members. A peripheral blood sample was provided by each donor, and peripheral blood mononuclear cells were used for TCR beta sequencing. The Qiagen DNeasy Blood Extraction Kit was used to extract genomic DNA from the blood cell samples. The library was generated by the immunoSEQ multiplex PCR assay. For the multiplex PCR, a mixture combining 60 forward primers for TCR Vbeta segments and 13 reverse primers for TCR Jbeta segments was used. The CDR3 region of rearranged TCR beta genes was amplified from genomic DNA by a multiplex PCR assay. The amplified TCR beta libraries were sequenced on the Illumina HiSeq System as 87-base-pair reads. As for how the authors treated the data: A later analysis counted approximately 74 million unique TCR beta chains across the 670 or so repertoires, and roughly 10 million of these chains were shared by at least two donors. A nearest-neighbor algorithm error-corrected the raw reads and collapsed the reads into unique sequences, merging closely related sequences to remove PCR and sequencing errors. To assign V, D and J gene segments, CDR3 sequences were aligned to IMGT reference sequences. For a sequence to be retained, a match of at least six nucleotides to both a V gene segment and a J gene segment was required. A rearrangement counted as productive if the CDR3 had no stop codons and remained in frame with V and J, and every other rearrangement counted as non-productive. CDR3 was defined by IMGT convention, running from the second conserved V-encoded cysteine to the conserved J-encoded phenylalanine. The earlier analysis of about 500 of the donors excluded sequences that lacked an unambiguous match to a single V gene segment. In an earlier analysis of roughly 500 of the donors, V segments were called functional above 56.7% productive rearrangements and were called segregating when the between-donor standard deviation exceeded 5%. A statistical classification framework was built to diagnose cytomegalovirus status from the catalog of TCR beta chain sequences. V and J gene assignment, in a later analysis, came from comparing TCR nucleotide sequences with IMGT/GENE-DB human TR gene sequences. A later analysis assigned CDR3 sequences and most-parsimonious VDJ recombination scenarios with the TCRdist pipeline. In a later analysis, each TCR beta chain was defined by its CDR3 amino acid sequence together with its V-gene family, and reads lacking a unique V-gene family were excluded. As a way to deal with suspected cross-contamination and a sequencing artifact, a later analysis dropped approximately 590 nucleotide sequences that were highly shared and had low generation probability. In a later analysis, a clonal expansion index for each public chain was calculated from normalized within-repertoire ranks of inferred template counts. In a later analysis, generation probabilities were computed with a VDJ recombination model fitted to out-of-frame rearrangements, and the resulting probabilities were checked against IGoR. In a later analysis, TCR-TCR, TCR-HLA and TCR-CMV co-occurrence was scored with hypergeometric tests, and a repertoire-size bias correction was applied to TCR pairs. In a later analysis, false discovery rates were estimated by permuting HLA or CMV assignments 20 times. In a later analysis, co-occurring TCRs were grouped using DBSCAN, with TCRdist sequence similarity added in when clustering inside HLA-allele-positive subsets. Co-occurrence clustering excluded repertoires with fewer than 30,000 or more than 120,000 public chains, plus five with anomalous nucleotide sharing. TCRdb holds this immuneACCESS table with in-frame rearrangements only. Some clones are missing; in checked studies, unresolved V genes explain under half, and the rest has no known cause. V and J calls and clone size are as listed in that table; D and trimming were resolved from the DNA. The sample yields more than 150,000 clones; approximately 80% were counted once. In total, the top ten clones hold roughly 2.8% of the sample.

The CDR3 has 15 amino acids, counting the end cysteine and phenylalanine. The entry retains the CDR3 DNA only, 45 bases that are in frame from base 1. V is clipped by 4 bases and J by 2 bases, and the sequence between their germline boundaries is 14 bases long. The germline V gene (reference sequence) supplies CDR1 SGHNT and CDR2 YYREEE. A remark on this clone: Its antigen is not yet known. Per-nucleotide qualities are absent, and no much larger clonotype sits a single base away.

The V and J genes are TRBV5-4 and TRBJ2-3, and perhaps TRBD2 as D gene, on 6 matching bases. The sequencing sample was made of PBMCs. This TCR derives from a woman in her fifties or sixties in good health and CMV-seropositive. The CDR3 protein sequence reads: CASSHLAGFTDTQYF. Here is the DNA: TGTGCCAGCAGCCACTTGGCGGGATTCACAGATACGCAGTATTTT. Beyond the CDR3, the reference TRBV5-4 and TRBJ2-3 genes provide the residues; the full variable domain reads: ETGVTQSPTHLIKTRGQQVTLRCSSQSGHNTVSWYQQALGQGPQFIFQYYREEENGRGNFPPRFSGLQFPNYSSELNVNALELDDSALYLCASSHLAGFTDTQYFGPGTRLTVL.